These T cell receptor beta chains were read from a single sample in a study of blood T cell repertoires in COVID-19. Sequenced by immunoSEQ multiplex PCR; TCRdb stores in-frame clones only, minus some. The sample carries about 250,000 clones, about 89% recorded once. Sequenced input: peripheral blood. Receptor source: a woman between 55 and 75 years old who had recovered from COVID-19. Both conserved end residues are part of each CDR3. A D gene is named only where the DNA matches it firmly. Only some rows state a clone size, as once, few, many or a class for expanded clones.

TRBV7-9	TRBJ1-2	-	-	CASSLHQADNYGYTF	TGTGCCAGCAGCTTACATCAGGCTGATAACTATGGCTACACCTTC
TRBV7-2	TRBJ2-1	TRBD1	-	CASSPRDRSMNEQFF	TGTGCCAGCAGCCCCCGGGACAGGAGTATGAATGAGCAGTTCTTC
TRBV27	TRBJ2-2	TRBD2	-	CASSPSGGNTGELFF	TGTGCCAGCAGTCCTAGCGGGGGAAACACCGGGGAGCTGTTTTTT
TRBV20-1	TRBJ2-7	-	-	CSASPSTNEQYF	TGCAGTGCTAGTCCTAGCACCAACGAGCAGTACTTC
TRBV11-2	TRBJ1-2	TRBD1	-	CASSPSLRDSYGYTF	TGTGCCAGCAGCCCCTCCCTGAGGGACAGCTATGGCTACACCTTC
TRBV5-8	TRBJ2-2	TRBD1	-	CASSFSRDREGTGELFF	TGTGCCAGCAGCTTCTCAAGGGACAGGGAGGGGACCGGGGAGCTGTTTTTT
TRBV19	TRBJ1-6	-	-	CASSTGSGEGSPLHF	TGTGCCAGTAGTACAGGATCGGGGGAGGGATCACCCCTCCACTTT
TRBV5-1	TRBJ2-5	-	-	CASSYKETQYF	TGCGCCAGCAGTTATAAAGAGACCCAGTACTTC
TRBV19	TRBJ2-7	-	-	CASSISGSEPFYYEQYF	TGTGCCAGTAGTATTTCAGGGTCAGAGCCATTCTACTACGAGCAGTACTTC
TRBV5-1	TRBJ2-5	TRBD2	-	CASSLAGGSETQYF	TGCGCCAGCAGCTTGGCGGGGGGTTCCGAGACCCAGTACTTC
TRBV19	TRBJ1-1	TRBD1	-	CASSTRTGRPLNTEAFF	TGTGCCAGTAGTACCCGGACAGGGCGGCCGTTGAACACTGAAGCTTTCTTT
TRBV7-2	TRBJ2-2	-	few	CASSFDPNRGVGELFF	TGTGCCAGCAGCTTCGACCCTAATAGGGGCGTTGGGGAGCTGTTTTTT
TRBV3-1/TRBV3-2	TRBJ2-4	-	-	CASSHGGGIQYF	TGTGCCAGCAGCCACGGTGGGGGGATTCAGTACTTC
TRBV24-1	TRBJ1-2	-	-	CATSDRVTVESETNYGYTF	TGTGCCACCAGTGATCGCGTGACAGTAGAGAGTGAAACTAACTATGGCTACACCTTC
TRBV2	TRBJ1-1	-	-	CASDGGGGTEAFF	TGTGCCAGCGACGGGGGAGGGGGCACTGAAGCTTTCTTT
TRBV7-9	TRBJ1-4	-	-	CASSLAVGGEKLFF	TGTGCCAGCAGCTTAGCCGTCGGGGGTGAAAAACTGTTTTTT
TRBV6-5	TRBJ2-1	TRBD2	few	CASSLAGGLQFF	TGTGCCAGCAGCTTAGCGGGGGGGCTTCAATTCTTC
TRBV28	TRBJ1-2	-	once	CASSPTAGLYGYTF	TGTGCCAGCAGCCCTACGGCAGGCCTCTATGGCTACACCTTC
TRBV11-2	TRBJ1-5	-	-	CASPNEAKRGPQHF	TGTGCCAGCCCCAACGAGGCGAAAAGGGGGCCCCAGCATTTT
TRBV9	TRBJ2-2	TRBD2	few	CASSASGQSTGELFF	TGTGCCAGCAGCGCTAGCGGGCAGAGCACCGGGGAGCTGTTTTTT
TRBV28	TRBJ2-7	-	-	CASSLVGGQGIDEQYF	TGTGCCAGCAGTTTAGTCGGGGGGCAGGGTATCGACGAGCAGTACTTC
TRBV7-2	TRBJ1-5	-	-	CASSLTNPRGGQPQHF	TGTGCCAGCAGCTTAACTAACCCAAGGGGAGGTCAGCCCCAGCATTTT